This T cell receptor beta chain stems from a study of T cell responses to AZD1222 COVID-19 vaccine. TCRdb's copy holds only in-frame clones and misses some; the assay was immunoSEQ multiplex PCR. The repertoire includes tens of thousands of clones, more than 85% of them detected once, and roughly 5% sits in the top ten. Notes on this clone: Its antigen is unknown.

The study, taken as a whole, reports: Spike was spanned by vaccine-associated CD4 TCRs, with dominance at 160-218 and 743-854. Clonal diversity may have been underestimated, and the donors were mostly white British, with more females than males. The study reported that nearly half of spike-specific TCRs target unmutated variant regions.

Sample: peripheral blood, taken 28 days after the second AZD1222 dose. This TCR came from an adult who received the AZD1222 COVID-19 vaccine.

The CDR3 sequence is CASSINRGQPQHF. The CDR3 DNA reads TGTGCCAGCAGTATCAACAGGGGCCAGCCCCAGCATTTT. The chain has TRBV27 and TRBJ1-5; 7 bases fit TRBD1. The V gene's germline CDR1 is MNHEY and CDR2 SMNVEV (reference sequence). V was pared by 5 bases and J by 7 bases, with 5 bases of the junction left unmatched. This CDR3 is built from 13 residues.